Each of the 16 T cell receptor beta chains below was sequenced from the same sample in a study of T cell repertoires in cytomegalovirus infection. TCRdb independently ran MiXCR on the reads; one entry per CDR3 protein. The sample shows tens of thousands of distinct CDR3 sequences, about 4% of them seen only once. The sequenced sample consisted of PBMCs. Receptor source: a human donor in good health (CMV status not recorded). Some clones in this sample may be carry-over from other donors' samples.

In this sample, this clonotype turned up many times. The gene calls are TRBV6-6 and TRBJ1-6; unclear D gene. The CDR3 totals 11 residues. Germline CDR1 is MNHNY and CDR2 is SVGAGI (reference sequence). The CDR3 DNA follows: TGTGCGACCGCGATCGATTCACCCCTCCACTTT. Amino acid sequence: CATAIDSPLHF.

At least ten counts were recorded for this clonotype. The chain links TRBV10-3 to TRBJ2-5; the match to TRBD1 covers 10 bases. J gave up 5 bases and V 8 bases, and 8 bases lay outside the gene matches. The CDR3 runs 14 residues. The germline CDR1 and CDR2 sequences are ENHRY and SYGVKD. The CDR3, as DNA: TGTGCCATCGGAGGGACAGGGGAGAAGGAGACCCAGTACTTC. Its protein product is CAIGGTGEKETQYF.

This clonotype was seen repeatedly, ten times or more. V is TRBV6-1 and J is TRBJ2-2; 12 nucleotides agree with TRBD1. From germline, CDR1 is MNHNS and CDR2 SASEGT. This CDR3 spans 17 amino acids. Trimming at V came to 5 bases and at J to 7 bases, leaving 11 bases not matched to a gene. Written as DNA, the CDR3 is TGTGCCAGCAGTTCACCAGGGACAGGGGGCGAGGACGGGGAGCTGTTTTTT. It encodes CASSSPGTGGEDGELFF.

This clonotype has a count of ten or more. CDR3 bases: TGTGCCAGCATGATGGGAGTAAACCAGCCCCAGCATTTT. Translating it yields CASMMGVNQPQHF. The chain joins TRBV28 to TRBJ1-5; D unresolved. From germline, CDR1 is MDHEN and CDR2 SYDVKM. This CDR3 is built from 13 residues. Trimming removed 7 bases at V and 7 bases at J, with 14 bases between.

This clonotype was counted many times. CDR3 protein: CSAIVSRQGRLANYGYTF. CDR3 nucleotide sequence: TGCAGTGCGATCGTGTCACGACAGGGCCGCTTAGCTAACTATGGCTACACCTTC. The chain recombines TRBV20-1 with TRBJ1-2; TRBD1 matches 7 bases. After removal of 6 bases from V and 0 bases from J, the junction contained 19 bases not matched to a gene. This CDR3 is built from 18 residues. Germline V lookup: CDR1 DFQATT, CDR2 SNEGSKA (reference sequence).

This clonotype was counted many times. The CDR3 nucleotides are TGCAGTGCTAGAGGCGGCGACTCTATGTCTGGCTACACCTTC. Translating it yields CSARGGDSMSGYTF. V usage is TRBV20-1 and J usage is TRBJ1-2; D is undetermined. The V gene lost 1 base and the J gene lost 7 bases, with 16 bases spanning the gap. Germline V gene lookup returns CDR1 DFQATT and CDR2 SNEGSKA (reference sequence). The CDR3 sequence is 14 residues long.

Ten or more counts support this clonotype. The chain carries TRBV24-1 and TRBJ1-2, with 8 bases fitting TRBD1. Trimming took 1 base from V and 7 from J; bases not matched to a gene: 4. This CDR3 spans 14 amino acids. Germline assignment: CDR1 KGHDR and CDR2 SFDVKD. Written as DNA, the CDR3 is TGTGCCACCAGTGATTTTCCAGGGGGCGGTGGCTACACCTTC. Protein: CATSDFPGGGGYTF.

This clonotype was seen at least ten times. The chain has TRBV5-6 and TRBJ1-2, with a possible D match to TRBD1 (5 bases). Trimming cost V 4 bases and J 3 bases, with 16 bases left between them. Per the germline V gene, CDR1 is SGHDT and CDR2 is YYEEEE. The CDR3 is 15 residues long. The CDR3 reads CASSLRLEGDYGYTF. DNA of the CDR3: TGTGCCAGCAGCCTTAGACTCGAAGGGGACTATGGCTACACCTTC.

The table lists this clonotype with a few counts. The V call is TRBV11-3, the J call TRBJ2-2; the D is unclear. Germline lookup yields CDR1 SGHNT and CDR2 YENEEA. The CDR3 has 11 residues. V shed 5 bases and J shed 6 bases, with 4 bases lying between them. The CDR3 region has the DNA TGTGCCAGCAGCGGACCCGGGGAGCTGTTTTTT. This encodes CASSGPGELFF.

The table lists this clonotype with many counts. A much larger clone differs by one base, so this may be a read error. The chain employs TRBV12-3 or TRBV12-4 and TRBJ2-3, with 10 bases identical to TRBD2. The CDR3 consists of 16 residues. The trim removed 6 bases at V and 4 bases at J, leaving 10 bases unmatched. This CDR3 reads CASSSSGLAMSDTQYF. The CDR3 DNA reads TGTGCCAGCAGCAGCTCGGGACTAGCGATGTCAGATACGCAGTATTTT.

The table lists this clonotype with many counts. The chain is built from TRBV7-2 and TRBJ2-7, with D possibly being TRBD2 (5 bases). This CDR3 region has 15 residues. Between the trimmed V and J ends, which lost 1 base and 2 bases, there was a span of 12 bases. CDR1 and CDR2 (germline): SGHTA, FQGNSA. CDR3 sequence: CASSLGGAGPYEQYF. As DNA, the CDR3 is TGTGCCAGCAGCTTAGGGGGTGCGGGCCCCTACGAGCAGTACTTC.

This clonotype has a count of ten or more. J is TRBJ1-3 and V is TRBV15; D is unresolved. The CDR3 totals 16 residues. Trimming stripped 0 bases from V and 0 bases from J, with 9 bases between. Germline V CDR1 and CDR2: LNHNV, YYDKDF (reference sequence). The CDR3 loop is CATSRDSSFSGNTIYF. As DNA, the CDR3 is TGTGCCACCAGCAGAGATTCTTCATTCTCTGGAAACACCATATATTTT.

This clonotype was detected many times. The gene calls are TRBV12-3 or TRBV12-4 and TRBJ2-2, with 10 bases that match TRBD2. V lost 6 bases and J lost 5; bases outside the gene matches: 6. The CDR3 length is 15 residues. The CDR3 bases are TGTGCCAGCAGCCTTAGCGGGGGGAATACCGGGGAGCTGTTTTTT. Its translation is CASSLSGGNTGELFF.

The sample holds many counts of this clonotype. The J gene is TRBJ2-3, the V gene TRBV7-2, with D uncertain. CDR1 is SGHTA, CDR2 FQGNSA, per germline. CDR3 length equals 13 residues. Trimming stripped 2 bases from V and 2 bases from J, with 5 bases between. CDR3 sequence (DNA): TGTGCCAGCAGCTTACAGTTCACAGATACGCAGTATTTT. It is translated as CASSLQFTDTQYF.

This clonotype was counted at least ten times. In nucleotides, the CDR3 is TGCAGTGCTAGAGATGCAGCCTCCGGGACCCACTCACCCCTCCACTTT. This gives the protein CSARDAASGTHSPLHF. The chain uses TRBV20-1 and TRBJ1-6; tentative D call: TRBD1 (5 bases). Germline V gene lookup returns CDR1 DFQATT and CDR2 SNEGSKA (reference sequence). CDR3 size: 16 residues. V shed 0 bases and J shed 10 bases, with 19 bases lying between them.

This clonotype was recorded at least ten times. The chain links TRBV2 to TRBJ2-3, with a weak D call TRBD2 (7 bases). Deletions cut 4 bases from V and 5 bases from J, with 16 bases between. Looked up from germline, CDR1 is SNHLY and CDR2 is FYNNEI. The CDR3 extends over 15 amino acids. The CDR3 is CASSGEGGQGDTQYF. The DNA of the CDR3 is TGTGCCAGCAGTGGTGAGGGGGGGCAGGGAGATACGCAGTATTTT. Full variable domain (remainder filled in from reference TRBV2 and TRBJ2-3): EPEVTQTPSHQVTQMGQEVILRCVPISNHLYFYWYRQILGQKVEFLVSFYNNEISEKSEIFDDQFSVERPDGSNFTLKIRSTKLEDSAMYFCASSGEGGQGDTQYFGPGTRLTVL.